This TCR beta chain was sequenced in a study of radiation and T cells in renal cell carcinoma. Overall study findings and caveats: Without pretreatment biopsies, baseline tumor clonotype presence was undetermined. From baseline, blood top tumor clonotypes peaked at 2 weeks post-radiation.

CDR1 and CDR2 from the germline V gene are SGDLS and YYNGEE. The CDR3 has 15 amino acids. Trimming removed 3 bases at V and 8 bases at J, with 20 bases between. About this clone itself: Its antigen is currently unknown.

Clones were sequenced by immunoSEQ multiplex PCR, and TCRdb holds only the in-frame ones, with some missing. This table has approximately 70,000 clones, over 65% appearing once. The sample's time point: blood 4 weeks post-SBRT, at nephrectomy. Treatment here: 15 Gy SBRT to primary tumor, nephrectomy 4 weeks later. Radiation-treated patients gave blood at baseline, week 2 and week 4. V is TRBV9 and J is TRBJ1-2; a possible D gene is TRBD1 (6 bases). This specimen was blood, taken from a patient whose treatment included radiotherapy and nephrectomy. This clonotype was sampled from a man between 60 and 70 years old with renal cell carcinoma. CDR3: CASSAQTGPEGGYTF. The CDR3 DNA is TGTGCCAGCAGCGCTCAGACAGGCCCGGAGGGAGGCTACACCTTC.